Listed below are T cell receptor beta chains from one sample, sequenced in a study of breast tumors, draining lymph nodes, adjacent tissues. TCRdb reprocessed the multiplex PCR reads via MiXCR and lists one record per CDR3 protein. Here the sample spans 150,000 to 250,000 distinct CDR3 sequences, around 33% being singletons. The sequencing sample was made of axillary lymph node tissue. The receptors were sampled from a female donor with breast cancer. Some clones in this sample may be carry-over from other donors' samples. Both conserved end residues are part of each CDR3. Each record gives: V gene, D gene, J gene, clone size, CDR3 DNA, CDR3 protein. D genes are given only for firm matches. Clone size is shown for a subset of rows, as once, few, many or a class of expanded clone.

TRBV12-3/TRBV12-4,TRBD2,TRBJ2-4,few,TGTGCCAGCAGTTTGGGACTAGCGGCAGAAAACATTCAGTACTTC,CASSLGLAAENIQYF
TRBV6-5,NA,TRBJ2-5,many,TGTGCCAGCAGTTACCCGGAGCCAGGGCCAGAGACCCAGTACTTC,CASSYPEPGPETQYF
TRBV7-9,NA,TRBJ1-2,many,TGTGCCAGCAGCTTAGCAGGGGTGAGCACCTATGGCTACACCTTC,CASSLAGVSTYGYTF
TRBV12-3/TRBV12-4,NA,TRBJ2-6,NA,TGTGCCAGCAGTTCCCTCCGGGCCAACGTCCTGACTTTC,CASSSLRANVLTF
TRBV14,NA,TRBJ2-5,many,TGTGCCAGCAGCTTCATAGGGGGGACCCAGTACTTC,CASSFIGGTQYF
TRBV19,NA,TRBJ1-2,many,TGTGCCAGTAGTATTCCGCCGTCAGATGGCTACACCTTC,CASSIPPSDGYTF
TRBV20-1,NA,TRBJ2-7,many,TGCAGTGCTAGGGGCGGGGGCATCTACGAGCAGTACTTC,CSARGGGIYEQYF
TRBV5-5,TRBD2,TRBJ2-5,many,TGTGCCAGCAGCCCGTGGGGACTAGCGGGACCCCAAGAGACCCAGTACTTC,CASSPWGLAGPQETQYF
TRBV6-5,TRBD1,TRBJ1-2,NA,TGTGCCAGCAGTCACCCAGGACAGGGGGCTGAAGGCTACACCTTC,CASSHPGQGAEGYTF
TRBV20-1,NA,TRBJ1-5,many,TGCAGTGCTAGACCGCCAGGGAGAAATCAGCCCCAGCATTTT,CSARPPGRNQPQHF
TRBV19,NA,TRBJ1-1,few,TGTGCCAGTAGTTCCAGGACAGTGATGAACACTGAAGCTTTCTTT,CASSSRTVMNTEAFF
TRBV24-1,TRBD1,TRBJ2-1,many,TGTGCCACCAGTGAGCGGACAGGGGGCCGTTACAATGAGCAGTTCTTC,CATSERTGGRYNEQFF
TRBV15,NA,TRBJ1-4,many,TGTGCCACCAGCAGAGATCTGAGCGAAAAACTGTTTTTT,CATSRDLSEKLFF
TRBV18,TRBD2,TRBJ2-5,many,TGTGCCAGCTCACCAGCAGCGGGGGGAGAGACCCAGTACTTC,CASSPAAGGETQYF
TRBV6-1,NA,TRBJ1-6,many,TGTGCCAGCAGTGAGTCCAGGGTATTTGCTTCACCCCTCCACTTT,CASSESRVFASPLHF
TRBV4-3,TRBD1,TRBJ1-2,many,TGCGCCAGCAGCCCAGGGACAGGGGCTGTCTATGGCTACACCTTC,CASSPGTGAVYGYTF
TRBV29-1,TRBD2,TRBJ2-3,NA,TGCAGCGTTGCCGCTAGCGGAAGCACAGATACGCAGTATTTT,CSVAASGSTDTQYF
TRBV7-6,TRBD1,TRBJ1-4,medium-sized,TGTGCCAGCAGCTTAGGACAGGGGGCGGGTGAAAAACTGTTTTTT,CASSLGQGAGEKLFF
TRBV7-8,NA,TRBJ1-2,many,TGTGCCAGCAGCTCCCGCGGGGAAGGGGGCTATGGCTACACCTTC,CASSSRGEGGYGYTF
TRBV6-2/TRBV6-3,NA,TRBJ2-3,many,TGTGCCAGCAGTTTCTTTGGGAGCACAGATACGCAGTATTTT,CASSFFGSTDTQYF
TRBV9,TRBD1,TRBJ2-6,NA,TGTGCCAGCAGCGGACAGGGGGCTTACGTCCTGACTTTC,CASSGQGAYVLTF
TRBV18,TRBD2,TRBJ2-7,NA,TGTGCCAGCTCCCGACCCGGGGGGACTGAGTACGAGCAGTACTTC,CASSRPGGTEYEQYF
TRBV5-8,NA,TRBJ2-1,few,TGTGCCAGCAGCATCCTGACTACCGGGCAGTTCTTC,CASSILTTGQFF
TRBV20-1,NA,TRBJ2-3,many,TGCAGTGCTAGAGACCCGGGGGGCACAGATACGCAGTATTTT,CSARDPGGTDTQYF
TRBV15,NA,TRBJ2-1,many,TGTGCCACCAGCAGAGTCGCGGGCTCCTACAATGAGCAGTTCTTC,CATSRVAGSYNEQFF
TRBV20-1,TRBD2,TRBJ2-3,many,TGCAGTGCTAGAGCCGGGACTAGCGGGGGCCTCGGGGGAGATACGCAGTATTTT,CSARAGTSGGLGGDTQYF
TRBV29-1,TRBD1,TRBJ1-2,NA,TGCGGCGTCCTATTACAGGGGGAGGATGGCTACACTTTC,CGVLLQGEDGYTF
TRBV10-1,TRBD1,TRBJ2-7,many,TGCGCCACCGCAACAGGGGCCGAGCAGTACTTC,CATATGAEQYF
TRBV5-1,NA,TRBJ1-5,many,TGCGCCAGCAGGCCAGACACTAATCAGCCCCAGCATTTT,CASRPDTNQPQHF
TRBV6-5,NA,TRBJ1-5,many,TGTGCCAGCAGCCCCCTGGGGGGAAGCGGTCAGCCCCAGCATTTT,CASSPLGGSGQPQHF
TRBV7-8,NA,TRBJ2-2,many,TGTGCCAGCAGCCCGGGGCCCGGGGGAACCGGGGAGCTGTTTTTT,CASSPGPGGTGELFF
TRBV5-1,NA,TRBJ1-4,NA,TGCGCCAGCAGCTCTGGGGGGGGAGGCGAAAAACTGTTTTTT,CASSSGGGGEKLFF
TRBV6-2/TRBV6-3,NA,TRBJ2-7,many,TGTGCCAGCAGCCAAGGTTGGGCAGGGGGGCCCTACGAGCAGTACTTC,CASSQGWAGGPYEQYF
TRBV6-6,TRBD2,TRBJ2-6,many,TGTGCCAGCAGTCACTCGGCGGGACTAGCGGGGGATGGGGCCAACGTCCTGACTTTC,CASSHSAGLAGDGANVLTF
TRBV29-1,NA,TRBJ2-5,NA,TGCAGCGTTGAAGGGGGGGTACAAGAGACCCAGTACTTC,CSVEGGVQETQYF
TRBV20-1,TRBD1,TRBJ2-7,NA,TGCAGTGCCCGTTCCCCTCAGACAGGGGCCCCCTACGAGCAGTACTTC,CSARSPQTGAPYEQYF
TRBV15,NA,TRBJ2-5,many,TGTGCCACCAGCAGAGATTTAGGAGAGACCCAGTACTTC,CATSRDLGETQYF
TRBV14,NA,TRBJ2-7,many,TGTGCCAGCAGCCAAGTCCTTGGGCAGAGCTCCTACGAGCAGTACTTC,CASSQVLGQSSYEQYF
TRBV11-2,NA,TRBJ1-4,NA,TGTGCCAGCAATCCTCCGGGACTGGCTGAAAAACTGTTTTTT,CASNPPGLAEKLFF
TRBV7-2,NA,TRBJ2-5,many,TGTGCCAGCAGCTTACCGGGGCTCCAAGAGACCCAGTACTTC,CASSLPGLQETQYF
TRBV6-5,NA,TRBJ2-6,many,TGTGCCAGCAGTTACTTCAGCCCGCCCCACTCTGGGGCCAACGTCCTGACTTTC,CASSYFSPPHSGANVLTF
TRBV6-1,TRBD1,TRBJ1-6,many,TGTGCCAGCAGGAATACCTTGGGACAGGGAGCCCCCAATTCACCCCTCCACTTT,CASRNTLGQGAPNSPLHF
TRBV7-9,TRBD1,TRBJ2-2,NA,TGTGCCAGCAGCTTTGGACAGGGGTTTTGGACCGGGGAGCTGTTTTTT,CASSFGQGFWTGELFF
TRBV18,NA,TRBJ2-2,many,TGTGCCAGCTCGCTTGTCGCCGGGACCGGGGAGCTGTTTTTT,CASSLVAGTGELFF
TRBV18,TRBD1,TRBJ2-7,NA,TGTGCCAGCACACCGGGACAGAATTACGAGCAGTACTTC,CASTPGQNYEQYF
TRBV7-9,NA,TRBJ2-1,many,TGTGCCAGCAGCTTAGGGCTGCGGTTCAATGAGCAGTTCTTC,CASSLGLRFNEQFF
TRBV10-3,TRBD1,TRBJ1-5,many,TGTGCCATCAGTGACGGACAGGGGTTTCAGCCCCAGCATTTT,CAISDGQGFQPQHF
TRBV5-1,NA,TRBJ1-3,NA,TGCGCCAGCAGCTTCGAGGGAAACACCATATATTTT,CASSFEGNTIYF
TRBV7-2,TRBD1,TRBJ1-2,few,TGTGCCAGCAGCTTCAGGGGGGGGACCTTC,CASSFRGGTF
TRBV10-2,NA,TRBJ2-1,many,TGCGCCAGCAGAGAATACAATGAGCAGTTCTTC,CASREYNEQFF
TRBV6-2/TRBV6-3,NA,TRBJ1-2,NA,TGTGCCAGCAGCCTTGACGGGTACTATGGCTACACCTTC,CASSLDGYYGYTF
TRBV20-1,TRBD2,TRBJ2-7,NA,TGCAGTGCTAGAGACGTGACTAGCGGGGGATACGAGCAGTACTTC,CSARDVTSGGYEQYF
TRBV12-3/TRBV12-4,TRBD2,TRBJ2-1,many,TGTGCCAGCAGCCCTGGGGCGACTAGCGGGAGGCCAAATGAGCAGTTCTTC,CASSPGATSGRPNEQFF
TRBV30,TRBD1,TRBJ2-2,few,TGTGCCTGGAAAAGGGGACAGGGGGCCGACGGGGAGCTGTTTTTT,CAWKRGQGADGELFF
TRBV19,NA,TRBJ1-2,NA,TGTGCCAGTAGTATTTCCCAACAGGGAATTGTCGGCTACACCTTC,CASSISQQGIVGYTF
TRBV7-2,TRBD2,TRBJ2-3,NA,TGTGCCAGCAGCCAAGTAGCGGGGGGCAGGGGTACGCAGTATTTT,CASSQVAGGRGTQYF
TRBV9,TRBD2,TRBJ2-5,many,TGTGCCAGCAGCAGACCCGGGACTAGCGTAGAGACCCAGTACTTC,CASSRPGTSVETQYF
TRBV7-7,TRBD2,TRBJ2-7,many,TGTGCTAGCAGCCCCCAGGGACTAGAGACTGACGAGCAGTACTTC,CASSPQGLETDEQYF
TRBV19,NA,TRBJ1-2,NA,TGTGCCAGTAGAAAAATTACAGGGAGAGGTAACTATGGCTACACCTTC,CASRKITGRGNYGYTF
TRBV7-9,NA,TRBJ1-2,many,TGTGCCAGCAGCTTAGCTTCGGCAGGAGACTATGGCTACACCTTC,CASSLASAGDYGYTF